This T cell receptor beta chain was sequenced for a study of PD-L1 blockade in urothelial cancer. The overall study: Analyzed time points were 3 weeks (second dose) and 6 weeks after therapy began.

Turning to this clone: What it recognizes is unknown.

The time point is: pretreatment peripheral blood. V was trimmed by 1 base and J by 8 bases, leaving 19 bases between them. This CDR3 comprises 16 residues. CDR1 SGDLS and CDR2 YYNGEE come from the germline V gene. The study's findings and limits: Pretreatment TCR clonality in blood under the median foretold superior survival.

Libraries were prepared by immunoSEQ multiplex PCR; TCRdb keeps only in-frame clonotypes and omits some of them. Altogether over 65,000 clones are present, around 90% being singletons, with the ten largest covering 3.5% to 5%. The chain joins TRBV9 to TRBJ2-1, with D possibly TRBD2 on 6 matching bases. This clonotype was sampled from an older man with urothelial cancer. The material sequenced was PBMCs, taken around atezolizumab (anti-PD-L1) treatment. CDR3 loop: CASSVSLLSSGDEQFF. Here the CDR3 DNA reads TGTGCCAGCAGCGTATCCCTTCTTAGTAGCGGTGATGAGCAGTTCTTC.